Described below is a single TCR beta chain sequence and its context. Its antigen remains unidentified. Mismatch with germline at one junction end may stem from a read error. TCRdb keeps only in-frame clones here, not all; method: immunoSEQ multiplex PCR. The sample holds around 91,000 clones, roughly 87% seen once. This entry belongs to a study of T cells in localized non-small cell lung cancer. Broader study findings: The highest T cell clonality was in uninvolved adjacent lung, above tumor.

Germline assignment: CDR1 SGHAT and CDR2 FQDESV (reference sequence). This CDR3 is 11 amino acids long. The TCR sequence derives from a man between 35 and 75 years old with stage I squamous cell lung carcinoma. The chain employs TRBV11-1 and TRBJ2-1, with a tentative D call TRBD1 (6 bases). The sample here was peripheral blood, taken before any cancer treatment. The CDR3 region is CASSSGAVPIF. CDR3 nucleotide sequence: TGTGCCAGCAGCTCAGGGGCCGTCCCCATCTTC. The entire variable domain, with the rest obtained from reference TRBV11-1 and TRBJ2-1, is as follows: EAEVAQSPRYKITEKSQAVAFWCDPISGHATLYWYRQILGQGPELLVQFQDESVVDDSQLPKDRFSAERLKGVDSTLKIQPAELGDSAMYLCASSSGAVPIFGPGTRLTVL.